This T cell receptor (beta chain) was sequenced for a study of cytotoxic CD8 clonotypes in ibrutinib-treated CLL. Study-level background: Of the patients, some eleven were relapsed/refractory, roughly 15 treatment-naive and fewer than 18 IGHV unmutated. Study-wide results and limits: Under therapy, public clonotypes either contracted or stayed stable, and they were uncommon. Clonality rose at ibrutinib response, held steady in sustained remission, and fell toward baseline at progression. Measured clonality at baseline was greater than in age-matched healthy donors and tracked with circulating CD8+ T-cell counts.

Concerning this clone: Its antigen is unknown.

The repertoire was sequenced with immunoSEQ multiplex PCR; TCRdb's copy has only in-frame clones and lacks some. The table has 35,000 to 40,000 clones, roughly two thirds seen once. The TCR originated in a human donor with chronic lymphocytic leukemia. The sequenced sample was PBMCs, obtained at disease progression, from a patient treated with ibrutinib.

CDR3 coding DNA: TGTGCCAGCAGTTACGGGGGTACTGAAGCTTTCTTT. It specifies CASSYGGTEAFF. The chain couples TRBV6-5 to TRBJ1-1; possible D gene TRBD1, 5 bases. The germline gives CDR1 MNHEY, CDR2 SVGAGI. This CDR3 is built from 12 residues. V dropped 2 bases and J dropped 5 bases, with 6 bases sitting between them.